This TCR beta chain stems from a study of CD8 T cells in ankylosing spondylitis. Broader study findings: Peripheral blood samples showed relatively rare disease-linked clones, and these clones were CD8+. One TCR beta motif, made up of several highly homologous variants, appeared characteristic of ankylosing spondylitis blood.

This clonotype was observed a few times. No antigen is known for it. Germline-derived CDR1 and CDR2 are SGHRS and YFSETQ. The CDR3 extends over 16 amino acids. V lost 4 bases, J lost 6 bases, and 12 bases stayed unmatched. Scientists made TCR beta libraries using quantitative 5'-RACE with molecular barcodes. TCRdb used MiXCR to reprocess the 5' RACE reads, holding one entry per CDR3 protein. The table lists 100,000 to 150,000 distinct CDR3 sequences, roughly 13% of them singletons, with roughly 3% in the top ten. The receptor's source is a female donor with ankylosing spondylitis or in good health (not recorded which). The sequencing input was blood, either unsorted or a sorted T cell fraction (not recorded which). The V call is TRBV5-1, the J call TRBJ2-4; TRBD2 agrees at 8 bases. The CDR3, as DNA: TGCGCCAGCAGCGCCAGACTAGCGACCGAGGGAAACATTCAGTACTTC. Protein sequence: CASSARLATEGNIQYF.